This passage covers 3 T cell receptor beta chains from one sample sequenced in a study of blood T cell repertoires in COVID-19. Here immunoSEQ multiplex PCR was the method, and the copy in TCRdb shows in-frame clones only, minus some. The table has about 310,000 clones, under 90% seen once. Sequencing was carried out using PBMCs or T cells enriched from blood (not recorded which). The receptors were gathered from a woman aged 25 to 39 who had recovered from COVID-19.

The chain joins TRBV19 to TRBJ1-1, with 8 bases that match TRBD1. The CDR3 loop spans 15 amino acids. CDR1 is LNHDA and CDR2 is SQIVND in the germline V gene (reference sequence). J was trimmed by 1 base and V by 0 bases; bases with no gene match: 1. The CDR3 region has the DNA TGTGCCAGTAGTATAGAAGGACAGGGGAACACTGAAGCTTTCTTT. It is translated as CASSIEGQGNTEAFF.

The chain links TRBV7-6 to TRBJ2-2, with 9 positions matching TRBD1. This CDR3 region has 16 residues. After removal of 1 base from V and 4 bases from J, the junction contained 4 bases not matched to a gene. CDR1 is SGHVS and CDR2 is FNYEAQ in the germline V gene. The CDR3 DNA reads as TGTGCCAGCAGCTTAGGACAGGGGGGTATCACCGGGGAGCTGTTTTTT. The encoded protein is CASSLGQGGITGELFF.

The chain joins TRBV11-1 to TRBJ1-4; 8 positions match TRBD1. Germline V gene lookup returns CDR1 SGHAT and CDR2 FQDESV (reference sequence). The CDR3 loop spans 14 amino acids. V was clipped by 6 bases and J by 8 bases; unmatched bases: 8. The CDR3 loop reads CASRDQGAGEKLFF. DNA of the CDR3: TGTGCCAGCAGAGACCAGGGGGCAGGAGAAAAACTGTTTTTT.